This T cell receptor beta chain was recovered during a study of T cell repertoires in cytomegalovirus infection. This clonotype appeared many times. Germline V gene sequence: CDR1 SGHVS, CDR2 FNYEAQ. The CDR3 consists of 13 residues. Trimming cost V 5 bases and J 2 bases, with 6 bases left between them. TCRdb reprocessed the reads with MiXCR, giving one entry per CDR3 protein. This repertoire shows under 800,000 distinct CDR3 sequences, 24% found once; its top ten account for roughly 8%. The receptor comes from a human donor in good health (CMV status not recorded). Some clones in this sample may be carry-over from other donors' samples. The V gene is TRBV7-6, the J gene TRBJ2-2; no clear D gene. The sequenced material came from CD8+ T cells from PBMCs. The CDR3 DNA reads TGTGCCAGCAGCCCCATTAACACCGGGGAGCTGTTTTTT. Its translation is CASSPINTGELFF.